This TCR beta chain was sequenced in a study of blood T cell repertoires in COVID-19. Study background: Samples representing acute and convalescent COVID-19 were sourced from the United States, Italy and Spain. T cells, B-cell-depleted T cells, or PBMCs provided the cDNA or gDNA that served as material.

Generated by immunoSEQ multiplex PCR, the TCRdb table keeps only in-frame clones and is missing some. The sample contains about 190,000 clones, over 75% of which appear only once. The V gene's germline CDR1 is SGHTA and CDR2 FQGNSA. Trimming took 5 bases from V and 0 from J; bases not matched to a gene: 2. This CDR3 is 14 amino acids long. This clone was recorded only once. The rearrangement uses TRBV7-2 and TRBJ2-7; 9 bases fit TRBD1. The sample was peripheral blood. The receptor comes from a woman between 35 and 50 years old who had recovered from COVID-19. As DNA, the CDR3 is TGTGCCAGCAGCCCGACAGGGGGCTCCTACGAGCAGTACTTC. Its translation: CASSPTGGSYEQYF.